This T cell receptor beta chain was retrieved from a study of human T cells and chemical hapten exposure. Study results and limitations: The donors suffered from alopecia, so their immune response may not match that of healthy people. While controls formed fewer of them, expanded TCRs formed significantly more large CDR3 similarity clusters.

Time point in this sample: patch test 3, about 24 weeks after DPC sensitization. Treatment in this sample: therapeutic diphenylcyclopropenone sensitization with weekly scalp DPC. V lost 2 bases and J lost 8, with 18 bases in between. The CDR3 loop spans 15 amino acids. Germline V gene sequence: CDR1 SGHAT, CDR2 FQDESV (reference sequence). This clonotype was counted a few times. No antigen is known for it. TCRdb analysed the RACE reads with MiXCR anew, one entry per CDR3 protein. Altogether some 62,000 distinct CDR3 sequences are present, about 10% being singletons, with the ten largest covering 2% to 3%.

The sample here was whole blood, taken in connection with sensitization to the hapten diphenylcyclopropenone (DPC). This TCR derives from a woman under 40 with alopecia areata. Some clones in this sample may be carry-over from other donors' samples. The chain links TRBV11-1 to TRBJ1-1; possibly TRBD1 for D (5 bases). In DNA form, the CDR3 reads TGTGCCAGCAGCTTACTGGCTGGGACGGGAGCCGAAGCTTTCTTT. Amino acids: CASSLLAGTGAEAFF. Complete variable domain (other parts from reference TRBV11-1 and TRBJ1-1): EAEVAQSPRYKITEKSQAVAFWCDPISGHATLYWYRQILGQGPELLVQFQDESVVDDSQLPKDRFSAERLKGVDSTLKIQPAELGDSAMYLCASSLLAGTGAEAFFGQGTRLTVV.